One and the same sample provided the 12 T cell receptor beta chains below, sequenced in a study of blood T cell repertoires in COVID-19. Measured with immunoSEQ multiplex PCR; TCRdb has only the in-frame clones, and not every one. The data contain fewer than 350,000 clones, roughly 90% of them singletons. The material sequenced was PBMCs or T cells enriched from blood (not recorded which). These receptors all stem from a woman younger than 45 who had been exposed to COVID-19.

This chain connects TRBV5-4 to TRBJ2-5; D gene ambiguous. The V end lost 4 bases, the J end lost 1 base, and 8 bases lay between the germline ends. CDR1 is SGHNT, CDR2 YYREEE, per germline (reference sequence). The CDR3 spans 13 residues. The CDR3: CASSKESQETQYF. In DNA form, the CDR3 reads TGTGCCAGCAGCAAGGAGTCCCAAGAGACCCAGTACTTC.

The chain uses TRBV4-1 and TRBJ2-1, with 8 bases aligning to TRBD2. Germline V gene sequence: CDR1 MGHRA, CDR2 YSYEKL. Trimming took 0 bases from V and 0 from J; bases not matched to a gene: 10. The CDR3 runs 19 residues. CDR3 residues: CASSQDGASGWSSYNEQFF. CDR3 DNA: TGCGCCAGCAGCCAAGATGGGGCTAGCGGGTGGAGCTCCTACAATGAGCAGTTCTTC.

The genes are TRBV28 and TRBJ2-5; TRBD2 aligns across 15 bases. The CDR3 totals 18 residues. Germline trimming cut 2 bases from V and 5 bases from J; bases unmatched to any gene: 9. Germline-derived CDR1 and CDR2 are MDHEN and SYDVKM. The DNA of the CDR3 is TGTGCCAGCAGTTTAGGGGGACTAGCGGGAGGCTTCGGGGAGACCCAGTACTTC. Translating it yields CASSLGGLAGGFGETQYF.

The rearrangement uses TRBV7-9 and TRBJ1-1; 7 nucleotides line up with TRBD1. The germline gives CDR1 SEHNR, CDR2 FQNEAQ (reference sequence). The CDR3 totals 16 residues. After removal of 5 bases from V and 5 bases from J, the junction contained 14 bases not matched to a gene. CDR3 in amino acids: CASSPGDRLTGTEAFF. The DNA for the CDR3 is TGTGCCAGCAGCCCCGGGGACAGACTAACGGGGACTGAAGCTTTCTTT.

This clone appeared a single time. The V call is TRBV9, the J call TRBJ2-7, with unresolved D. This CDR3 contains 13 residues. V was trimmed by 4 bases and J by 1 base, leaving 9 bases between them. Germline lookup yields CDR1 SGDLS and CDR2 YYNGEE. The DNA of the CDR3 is TGTGCCAGCAGCTCACGAGGATCCTACGAGCAGTACTTC. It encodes CASSSRGSYEQYF. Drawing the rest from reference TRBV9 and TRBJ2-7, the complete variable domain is DSGVTQTPKHLITATGQRVTLRCSPRSGDLSVYWYQQSLDQGLQFLIQYYNGEERAKGNILERFSAQQFPDLHSELNLSSLELGDSALYFCASSSRGSYEQYFGPGTRLTVT.

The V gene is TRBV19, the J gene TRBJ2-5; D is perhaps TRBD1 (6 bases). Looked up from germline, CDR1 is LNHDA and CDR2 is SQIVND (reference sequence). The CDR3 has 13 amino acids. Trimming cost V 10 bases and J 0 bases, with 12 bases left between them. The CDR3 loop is CATQGDNQETQYF. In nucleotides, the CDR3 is TGTGCCACCCAAGGGGACAACCAAGAGACCCAGTACTTC. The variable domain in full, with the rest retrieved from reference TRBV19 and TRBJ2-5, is DGGITQSPKYLFRKEGQNVTLSCEQNLNHDAMYWYRQDPGQGLRLIYYSQIVNDFQKGDIAEGYSVSREKKESFPLTVTSAQKNPTAFYLCATQGDNQETQYFGPGTRLLVL.

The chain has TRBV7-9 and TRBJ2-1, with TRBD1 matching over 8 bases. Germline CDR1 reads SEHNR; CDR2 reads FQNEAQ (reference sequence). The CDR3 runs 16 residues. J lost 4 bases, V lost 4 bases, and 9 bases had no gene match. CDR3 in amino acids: CASSSTGGLLYNEQFF. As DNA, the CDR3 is TGTGCCAGCAGCTCCACAGGGGGGCTGCTATACAATGAGCAGTTCTTC.

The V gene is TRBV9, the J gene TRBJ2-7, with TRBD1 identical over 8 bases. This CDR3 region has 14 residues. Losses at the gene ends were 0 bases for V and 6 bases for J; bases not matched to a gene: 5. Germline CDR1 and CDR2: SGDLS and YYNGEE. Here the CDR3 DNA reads TGTGCCAGCAGCGTAGGGGGACAGGTCCGCGAGCAGTACTTC. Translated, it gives CASSVGGQVREQYF.

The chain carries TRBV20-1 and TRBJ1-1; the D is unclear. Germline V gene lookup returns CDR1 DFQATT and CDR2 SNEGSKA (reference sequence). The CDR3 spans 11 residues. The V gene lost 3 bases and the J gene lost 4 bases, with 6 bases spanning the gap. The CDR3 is CSASLPTEAFF. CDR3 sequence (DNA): TGCAGTGCTAGTCTCCCCACTGAAGCTTTCTTT.

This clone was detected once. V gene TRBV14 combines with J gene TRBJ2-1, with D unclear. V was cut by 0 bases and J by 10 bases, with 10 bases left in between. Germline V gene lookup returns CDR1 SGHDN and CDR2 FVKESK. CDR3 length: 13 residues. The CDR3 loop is CASSQDMRVEQFF. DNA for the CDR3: TGTGCCAGCAGCCAAGATATGAGAGTGGAGCAGTTCTTC.

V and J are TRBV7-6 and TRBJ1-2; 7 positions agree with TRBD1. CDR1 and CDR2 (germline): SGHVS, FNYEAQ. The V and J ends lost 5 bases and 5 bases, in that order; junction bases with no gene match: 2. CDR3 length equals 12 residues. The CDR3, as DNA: TGTGCCAGCAGCACGGGACAGTATGGCTACACCTTC. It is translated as CASSTGQYGYTF.

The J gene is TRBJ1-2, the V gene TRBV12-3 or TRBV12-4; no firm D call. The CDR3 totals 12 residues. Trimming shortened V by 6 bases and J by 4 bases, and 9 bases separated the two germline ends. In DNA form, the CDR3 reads TGTGCCAGCAGACTAGTTGGCTATGGCTACACCTTC. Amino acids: CASRLVGYGYTF.